A single TCR beta chain is shown here with its context. No antigen is known for it. This entry is derived from a study of immune heterogeneity within non-small cell lung tumors. Findings and limits, study-wide: The study found identical dominant CDR3 beta clonotypes recurring across tumor sites within a patient, alongside site-unique high-frequency clones.

Using 32 V and 13 J primers, multiplex PCR amplified TCR beta CDR3. A single record per CDR3 protein comes from TCRdb applying MiXCR to the multiplex PCR reads. Found here are roughly 20,000 distinct CDR3 sequences, approximately 30% of them singletons; the top ten hold around 4.4%. The starting template was genomic DNA from bulk tumor, about 600 ng per sample. While surgery was under way, several biopsies spaced far apart were taken per primary tumor. Patients went through curative surgery, and their non-small cell lung cancer was untreated and newly diagnosed. The germline CDR1 and CDR2 sequences are KGHSH and LQKENI. The V and J ends lost 2 bases and 8 bases respectively, with 7 bases between them. CDR3 length: 12 residues.

The receptor comes from a man aged 35 to 55 with non-small cell lung cancer. The sequenced sample was lung tumor tissue. The chain employs TRBV18 and TRBJ2-1; D unresolved. CDR3 nucleotide sequence: TGTGCCAGCTCACCAGGAGCATATGAGCAGTTCTTC. This encodes CASSPGAYEQFF.